Listed here are 21 T cell receptor beta chains from one sample, sequenced in a study of response to subunit inactivated influenza vaccine. TCRdb passed the RT-PCR reads through MiXCR, listing each CDR3 protein once. The sample yields roughly 710,000 distinct CDR3 sequences, approximately 14% seen once. Specimen: PBMCs from blood, collected about 14 days before vaccination. The receptors were sampled from a man aged 50-59 years who received an inactivated influenza vaccine.

This clonotype was recorded at least ten times. This chain connects TRBV11-2 to TRBJ2-3; D tentatively reads TRBD1 or TRBD2 (5 bases each). From germline, CDR1 is SGHAT and CDR2 FQNNGV. The V end was cut by 6 bases, the J end by 6 bases, with 31 bases between. The CDR3 is 19 residues long. CDR3 nucleotide sequence: TGTGCCAGCAGTCCCTCAAAGTCCTGGCGGCCCGGTGGGGGTGATACGCAGTATTTT. Protein: CASSPSKSWRPGGGDTQYF.

This clonotype showed up many times. This chain uses TRBV4-1 with TRBJ2-2, with D possibly TRBD1 on 5 matching bases. The germline CDR1 and CDR2 sequences are MGHRA and YSYEKL. The CDR3 spans 16 residues. V lost 2 bases, J lost 0 bases, and 10 bases lay in between. CDR3 sequence reads: CASSQQGIANTGELFF. CDR3 in DNA: TGCGCCAGCAGCCAACAGGGCATAGCGAACACCGGGGAGCTGTTTTTT.

Remarks on this clonotype: This may be a read error: a much more frequent sequence differs by one nucleotide. V is TRBV6-2 or TRBV6-3 and J is TRBJ2-1; 15 bases are a match to TRBD2. J gave up 11 bases and V 6 bases, and 14 bases lay outside the gene matches. This CDR3 is 17 amino acids long. The germline CDR1 and CDR2 sequences are MNHEY and SVGEGT. The CDR3 bases are TGTGCCAGCAGCCCCCCGGGACTAGCGGGGGGAAGGAATAAGCAGTTCTTC. Its translation: CASSPPGLAGGRNKQFF.

The J gene is TRBJ2-7, the V gene TRBV6-2 or TRBV6-3, with a weak D call TRBD1 (6 bases). The CDR3 has 15 amino acids. V was clipped by 6 bases and J by 3 bases, with 18 bases between them. Germline values: CDR1 MNHEY, CDR2 SVGEGT. The DNA of the CDR3 is TGTGCCAGCAGACTCCGGGGCAGGGGCGACTACGAGCAGTACTTC. This sequence encodes CASRLRGRGDYEQYF.

V is TRBV13 and J is TRBJ1-1; the D is unclear. Germline CDR1 PRHDT, CDR2 FYEKMQ (reference sequence). Trimming took off 1 base at V and 9 bases at J, with 12 bases between the two ends. The CDR3 runs to 13 residues. The CDR3, as DNA: TGTGCCAGCAGCTTAGAGGAGGGCCCTAAAGCTTTCTTT. It encodes CASSLEEGPKAFF.

The V call is TRBV5-1, the J call TRBJ1-5, with TRBD1 matching 7 bases. This CDR3 contains 15 residues. CDR1 and CDR2 (germline): SGHRS, YFSETQ. V gave up 2 bases and J gave up 2 bases; unmatched junction bases: 4. In nucleotides, the CDR3 is TGCGCCAGCAGCTTAACAGGGGATCGCAATCAGCCCCAGCATTTT. Its protein is CASSLTGDRNQPQHF.

This chain joins TRBV5-1 and TRBJ1-1; 7 bases align to TRBD1. This CDR3 spans 15 amino acids. The V gene's germline CDR1 is SGHRS and CDR2 YFSETQ. J was trimmed by 6 bases and V by 4 bases; bases with no gene match: 12. DNA of the CDR3: TGCGCCAGCAGCCAACCTTTGACAGGGAGAGCTGAAGCTTTCTTT. Protein product: CASSQPLTGRAEAFF. Full variable domain (outside the CDR3, taken from reference TRBV5-1 and TRBJ1-1): KAGVTQTPRYLIKTRGQQVTLSCSPISGHRSVSWYQQTPGQGLQFLFEYFSETQRNKGNFPGRFSGRQFSNSRSEMNVSTLELGDSALYLCASSQPLTGRAEAFFGQGTRLTVV.

The chain recombines TRBV20-1 with TRBJ2-7, with TRBD1 matching over 9 bases. The CDR3 sequence is 18 residues long. Trimming cost V 0 bases and J 2 bases; bases outside gene matches: 14. CDR1 DFQATT and CDR2 SNEGSKA come from the germline V gene (reference sequence). The CDR3 DNA reads TGCAGTGCTAGAGATCTTGTTTACCAACAGGGGGCACCCTACGAGCAGTACTTC. Its protein product is CSARDLVYQQGAPYEQYF.

Only one count was recorded for this clonotype. The chain has TRBV28 and TRBJ1-2; 8 nucleotides agree with TRBD1. Germline V gene lookup returns CDR1 MDHEN and CDR2 SYDVKM. CDR3 length equals 14 residues. The V segment lost 6 bases and the J segment 4 bases; nucleotides outside the gene matches: 7. The CDR3 here is CASRGRDRPYGYTF. As DNA, the CDR3 is TGTGCCAGCAGAGGCCGGGACAGGCCCTATGGCTACACCTTC.

This clonotype was seen a few times. This chain uses TRBV3-1 with TRBJ2-7; 12 positions match TRBD1. Germline-derived CDR1 and CDR2 are LGHDT and YNNKEL (reference sequence). This CDR3 has 16 amino acids. The junction had 7 bases not matched to a gene; V was cut back by 1 base and J by 6 bases. The CDR3 region is CASSQVPGQGAGEQYF. Here the CDR3 DNA reads TGTGCCAGCAGCCAAGTCCCGGGACAGGGGGCCGGCGAGCAGTACTTC.

The V and J genes are TRBV20-1 and TRBJ2-5; a weak D match, TRBD1 (5 bases). The germline CDR1 and CDR2 sequences are DFQATT and SNEGSKA (reference sequence). This CDR3 is 14 amino acids long. Trimming shortened V by 4 bases and J by 1 base, and 13 bases separated the two germline ends. In nucleotides, the CDR3 is TGCAGTGCTAAGGGGTCGAACTCCCAAGAGACCCAGTACTTC. This encodes CSAKGSNSQETQYF.

The chain couples TRBV11-2 to TRBJ2-1; D not resolved. The germline V and J ends were trimmed by 1 base and 5 bases, with 9 bases remaining between them. The length of the CDR3 is 14 residues. Per the germline V gene, CDR1 is SGHAT and CDR2 is FQNNGV. The chain's CDR3 is CASSLGHQNNEQFF. As DNA, the CDR3 is TGTGCCAGCAGCTTAGGACATCAAAACAATGAGCAGTTCTTC.

In its sample, this clonotype was seen a few times. This chain connects TRBV7-8 to TRBJ2-5; 8 nucleotides match TRBD1. The CDR3 is made up of 13 amino acids. CDR1 SGHVS and CDR2 FQNEAQ come from the germline V gene. The junction had 5 bases not matched to a gene; V was cut back by 7 bases and J by 4 bases. The CDR3 sequence is CASTRTGRETQYF. DNA of the CDR3: TGTGCCAGCACCCGGACAGGGAGAGAGACCCAGTACTTC.

This clonotype was counted ten times or more. The J gene is TRBJ1-2, the V gene TRBV12-3 or TRBV12-4; D gene uncertain. Deletions cut 3 bases from V and 4 bases from J, with 6 bases between. The CDR3 is made up of 12 amino acids. The CDR3 sequence: CASSFGGYGYTF. The CDR3 nucleotides read TGTGCCAGCAGTTTTGGTGGCTATGGCTACACCTTC.

A few counts support this clonotype. The chain carries TRBV13 and TRBJ2-7, with no clear D. V lost 1 base and J 3 bases, leaving 16 bases between the germline ends. Germline CDR1 reads PRHDT; CDR2 reads FYEKMQ (reference sequence). CDR3 length: 16 amino acids. The CDR3 spells CASSLEAALDDYEQYF. The CDR3 bases are TGTGCCAGCAGCTTAGAGGCCGCACTTGACGACTACGAGCAGTACTTC.

This clonotype was counted between two and nine times. This chain links TRBV20-1 with TRBJ1-5, with D hard to call. V was clipped by 6 bases and J by 7 bases, with 13 bases between them. The germline CDR1 and CDR2 sequences are DFQATT and SNEGSKA (reference sequence). The CDR3 runs to 12 residues. The CDR3 DNA follows: TGCAGTGCGGCTGGGGAGAACCAGCCCCAGCATTTT. Translation gives CSAAGENQPQHF.

CDR3 sequence reads: CASSLQGRTPLHF. In DNA form, the CDR3 reads TGTGCCAGCAGTTTGCAGGGACGGACACCCCTCCACTTT. V is TRBV12-3 or TRBV12-4 and J is TRBJ1-6; weak D call: TRBD1 (5 bases). V lost 3 bases and J lost 11, with 11 bases in between. CDR3 length: 13 residues.

This clonotype was observed a few times. The chain recombines TRBV14 with TRBJ2-1; D call uncertain. Germline loops: CDR1 SGHDN, CDR2 FVKESK. CDR3 length: 17 residues. V was cut by 2 bases and J by 3 bases, with 17 bases left in between. DNA for the CDR3: TGTGCCAGCAGCCAACACCCTCGCGGCGGTATCTACAATGAGCAGTTCTTC. Its protein is CASSQHPRGGIYNEQFF.

The chain couples TRBV12-3 or TRBV12-4 to TRBJ2-2; 13 nucleotides align to TRBD2. This CDR3 has 16 residues. The J segment lost 6 bases and the V segment lost 7 bases, leaving 8 bases of the junction unmatched. The CDR3: CASTLRLAGGPGELFF. The CDR3 DNA reads as TGTGCCAGCACCTTAAGACTAGCGGGGGGCCCCGGGGAGCTGTTTTTT.

This clonotype was seen a handful of times. V and J are TRBV7-9 and TRBJ2-1; tentative D call: TRBD2 (5 bases). The CDR3 has 13 amino acids. V lost 4 bases and J lost 6, with 10 bases in between. CDR1 and CDR2 (germline): SEHNR, FQNEAQ (reference sequence). The CDR3 loop reads CASSSGNGNEQFF. The CDR3 region has the DNA TGTGCCAGCAGCTCGGGGAACGGCAATGAGCAGTTCTTC.

This clonotype turned up a few times. The J gene is TRBJ1-2, the V gene TRBV6-5; 8 positions agree with TRBD1. The CDR3 runs 11 residues. V dropped 8 bases and J dropped 13; count of bases not matched to a gene: 9. Germline lookup yields CDR1 MNHEY and CDR2 SVGAGI. CDR3 region: CASGSGGASTF. CDR3 sequence (DNA): TGTGCCAGCGGATCAGGGGGCGCGAGCACCTTC.